The text below deals with one TCR beta chain. The sample is drawn from a study of blood T cell repertoires in COVID-19. In the study overall: There were acute and convalescent COVID-19 samples, and they came from the United States, Italy and Spain. Sample material is recorded as cDNA or gDNA derived from T cells, B-cell-depleted T cells, or PBMCs.

Residents of under 25 US areas, aged about 18 to 95 years, made up the participants. In the authors' workflow: Amplification of reference gene primers was used by the study to estimate nucleated cell counts. The protocol was immunoSEQ multiplex PCR, while the TCRdb copy is restricted to in-frame clones and leaves out a portion. That table is the source of V, J and clone size, and D and trimming were worked out from the DNA. The data show a few hundred thousand clones, roughly 86% seen once. This receptor was obtained from a middle-aged man in a cohort exposed to, infected with or recovered from COVID-19 (not recorded which). The specimen was PBMCs or T cells enriched from blood (not recorded which).

The CDR3 spells CASSIMRQIQETQYF. The CDR3 nucleotides are TGTGCCAGCAGTATTATGCGGCAAATCCAAGAGACCCAGTACTTC. The chain uses TRBV7-2 and TRBJ2-5, with D hard to call. The CDR3 consists of 15 residues. Germline V gene lookup returns CDR1 SGHTA and CDR2 FQGNSA. The V and J ends lost 6 bases and 1 base respectively, with 15 bases between them.